This T cell receptor (beta chain) was sequenced for a study of T cells in Graves' hyperthyroidism and ophthalmopathy. Study context: Prior to any treatment, at the point of initial diagnosis, peripheral blood was collected. Study conclusions and caveats: Blood held most thyroid clonotypes expanded above 0.001 frequency. Before onset, ophthalmopathy was predicted by the model a median around 6 months earlier.

Per the germline V gene, CDR1 is KGHDR and CDR2 is SFDVKD. V was shortened by 6 bases and J by 5 bases, with 13 bases between the two germline ends. The CDR3 covers 14 residues. The table lists this clonotype with many counts. Its antigen is currently unknown. PBMCs were sourced from over 8.5 ml fresh peripheral blood. Amplified TCR beta CDR3 regions derived from RNA transcripts. An initial round of RT-PCR targeting the TCR CDR3 relied on the HTBI primer set. MiXCR was run by TCRdb on the multiplex PCR reads, yielding one entry per CDR3 protein. The data show 600,000 or so distinct CDR3 sequences, 13% to 15% seen once.

Sequencing used blood. This clonotype was sampled from a woman between 18 and 29 years old with Graves' ophthalmopathy. The chain carries TRBV24-1 and TRBJ2-1; tentative D call: TRBD1 (6 bases). CDR3 in DNA: TGTGCCACCAGTATCCAGGGGACAAACAATGAGCAGTTCTTC. Translation: CATSIQGTNNEQFF.